The entry below gives a single TCR beta chain sequence along with its context. Antigen specificity is unknown. The sample is drawn from a study of blood T cells in healthy people across ages. Study results and limitations: Estimated diversity across one million T cells was deemed an underestimate.

CDR1 DFQATT and CDR2 SNEGSKA come from the germline V gene (reference sequence). This CDR3 contains 11 residues. The V and J ends lost 3 bases and 4 bases respectively, with 4 bases between them. A second PCR of about 7 to 12 cycles used a sample-barcoded 5' primer and a J-beta primer mix. TCRdb recomputed calls from the 5' RACE reads with MiXCR, one row per CDR3 protein. The sample includes around 650,000 distinct CDR3 sequences, approximately 30% seen only once; the top ten take 15%. Peripheral blood from each donor was collected in a volume of 9.5 to 10 milliliters. The clonotype originates from a woman of 80 years or more in good health. Sequenced material: blood. This chain links TRBV20-1 with TRBJ2-1; D gene unclear. The chain's CDR3 is CSASVYNEQFF. CDR3 DNA: TGCAGTGCTAGTGTGTACAATGAGCAGTTCTTC.